This is a list of T cell receptor beta chains from one sample in a study of sequential checkpoint blockade in melanoma. Clones were sequenced by immunoSEQ multiplex PCR, and TCRdb holds only the in-frame ones, with some missing. Among fewer than 4,000 clones listed, roughly 23% were seen once. The input for sequencing was tumor tissue (inferred from file names), taken from a patient given nivolumab and ipilimumab in sequence. These receptors were collected from a human donor with melanoma. The CDR3 runs from the conserved cysteine through the conserved F or W. The order of the fields is D gene, clone size, J gene, V gene, CDR3 DNA, CDR3 protein. The D gene is left open where the match is weak. Clone size is shown for a subset of rows, as once, few, many or a class of expanded clone.

d_gene: -
abundance: -
j_gene: TRBJ1-1
v_gene: TRBV12-5
CDR3nt: TGTGCTAGTGGTTTGTCTCGGACCCTCACTGAAGCTTTCTTT
CDR3aa: CASGLSRTLTEAFF

d_gene: TRBD2
abundance: -
j_gene: TRBJ2-3
v_gene: TRBV5-1
CDR3nt: TGCGCCAGCAGCTCGCGGGAGGGCCGGACAGATACGCAGTATTTT
CDR3aa: CASSSREGRTDTQYF

d_gene: -
abundance: few
j_gene: TRBJ2-2
v_gene: TRBV6-8
CDR3nt: TGTGCCAGCCTTGGGCAGACGAACACCGGGGAGCTGTTTTTT
CDR3aa: CASLGQTNTGELFF

d_gene: TRBD1
abundance: medium-sized
j_gene: TRBJ2-5
v_gene: TRBV12-5
CDR3nt: TGTGCCAGCACCCAGGGACAGGGGCTGGAGACCCAGTACTTC
CDR3aa: CASTQGQGLETQYF

d_gene: -
abundance: -
j_gene: TRBJ1-2
v_gene: TRBV25-1
CDR3nt: TGTGCCAGCAGTGAAGCTTTTGGGGGAGGCTACACCTTC
CDR3aa: CASSEAFGGGYTF

d_gene: -
abundance: -
j_gene: TRBJ2-1
v_gene: TRBV5-1
CDR3nt: TGCGCCAGCAGCCAAAGACTAGATTCCGGCAATGAGCAGTTCTTC
CDR3aa: CASSQRLDSGNEQFF

d_gene: TRBD1
abundance: few
j_gene: TRBJ1-4
v_gene: TRBV28
CDR3nt: TGTGCCAGCAGTCGCCACAGGGGCAGGGTTAATGAAAAACTGTTTTTT
CDR3aa: CASSRHRGRVNEKLFF

d_gene: -
abundance: -
j_gene: TRBJ2-7
v_gene: TRBV5-1
CDR3nt: TGCGCCAGCAGCTCCCAAGGAAGGGACGGGGTTTACGAGCAGTACTTC
CDR3aa: CASSSQGRDGVYEQYF

d_gene: -
abundance: -
j_gene: TRBJ1-1
v_gene: TRBV6-8
CDR3nt: TGTGCCAGCAGATCTCAGAACACTGAAGCTTTCTTT
CDR3aa: CASRSQNTEAFF

d_gene: -
abundance: few
j_gene: TRBJ2-7
v_gene: TRBV6-8
CDR3nt: TGTGCCAGCAGTGTCACAGGGCTAGAAGAGCAGTACTTC
CDR3aa: CASSVTGLEEQYF

d_gene: -
abundance: -
j_gene: TRBJ2-5
v_gene: TRBV28
CDR3nt: TGTGCCAGCAGTTTATATCTGGGGCAGGTGACCCAGTACTTC
CDR3aa: CASSLYLGQVTQYF

d_gene: -
abundance: few
j_gene: TRBJ2-6
v_gene: TRBV11-3
CDR3nt: TGTGCTAGCAGCCCAGGGCTAGGGGGTACTGGGGCCAACGTCCTGACTTTC
CDR3aa: CASSPGLGGTGANVLTF

d_gene: -
abundance: -
j_gene: TRBJ2-5
v_gene: TRBV28
CDR3nt: TGTGCCAGCAGTTTGAGGACCTCACCGGGGGCCCAGTACTTC
CDR3aa: CASSLRTSPGAQYF

d_gene: -
abundance: few
j_gene: TRBJ2-2
v_gene: TRBV6-8
CDR3nt: TGTGCCAGCGGGAGAGCGAACACCGGGGAGCTGTTTTTT
CDR3aa: CASGRANTGELFF

d_gene: TRBD2
abundance: few
j_gene: TRBJ2-7
v_gene: TRBV15
CDR3nt: TGTGCCACCAGCCCCACCCGTAGCGGGAGCTCCTACGAGCAGTACTTC
CDR3aa: CATSPTRSGSSYEQYF

d_gene: TRBD1
abundance: few
j_gene: TRBJ1-1
v_gene: TRBV19
CDR3nt: TGTGCCAGTAGTATACGGGGACAGTGGATCGAAGCTTTCTTT
CDR3aa: CASSIRGQWIEAFF

d_gene: TRBD1
abundance: few
j_gene: TRBJ2-7
v_gene: TRBV11-3
CDR3nt: TGTGCCAGCAGCGACACCGGGACAGGGAACCACGAGCAGTACTTC
CDR3aa: CASSDTGTGNHEQYF

d_gene: -
abundance: few
j_gene: TRBJ1-4
v_gene: TRBV5-1
CDR3nt: TGCGCCAGCAGCTTGGGCGGGGTAATAAGTGAAAAACTGTTTTTT
CDR3aa: CASSLGGVISEKLFF

d_gene: -
abundance: many
j_gene: TRBJ1-1
v_gene: TRBV11-3
CDR3nt: TGTGCCAGCAGCGGCCAGACAGGAGTGAACACTGAAGCTTTCTTT
CDR3aa: CASSGQTGVNTEAFF

d_gene: -
abundance: -
j_gene: TRBJ2-5
v_gene: TRBV16
CDR3nt: TGTGCCAGCAGCCAATCGTTGAGGGTGGGCAGCTGGCAAGAGACCCAGTACTTC
CDR3aa: CASSQSLRVGSWQETQYF

d_gene: -
abundance: few
j_gene: TRBJ1-1
v_gene: TRBV10-2
CDR3nt: TGCGCCAGCAGTGAGCGTGGAAGGGGAGCTGAAGCTTTCTTT
CDR3aa: CASSERGRGAEAFF

d_gene: -
abundance: few
j_gene: TRBJ2-3
v_gene: TRBV6-8
CDR3nt: TGTGCCAGCAGTTACCTAGTGGGAGGAACGAGACTTAGCACAGATACGCAGTATTTT
CDR3aa: CASSYLVGGTRLSTDTQYF

d_gene: -
abundance: -
j_gene: TRBJ2-1
v_gene: TRBV14
CDR3nt: TGTGCCAGCAGCCAAGTAACAGCGAGGGGTTACAATGAGCAGTTCTTC
CDR3aa: CASSQVTARGYNEQFF

d_gene: TRBD2
abundance: -
j_gene: TRBJ2-3
v_gene: TRBV19
CDR3nt: TGTGCCAGTAGCCCGATTCTCCGACTAGCTGGTCCGACAGATACGCAGTATTTT
CDR3aa: CASSPILRLAGPTDTQYF

d_gene: -
abundance: few
j_gene: TRBJ2-1
v_gene: TRBV6-8
CDR3nt: TGTGCCAGCAGTTACGGGCTAAAGCCAGACAATGAGCAGTTCTTC
CDR3aa: CASSYGLKPDNEQFF

d_gene: TRBD2
abundance: -
j_gene: TRBJ2-7
v_gene: TRBV6-8
CDR3nt: TGTGCCAGCAGTCCCTTTAGCGGGAGGGCCTTCTACGAGCAGTACTTC
CDR3aa: CASSPFSGRAFYEQYF

d_gene: -
abundance: -
j_gene: TRBJ2-3
v_gene: TRBV29-1
CDR3nt: TGCAGCGTTGAGGGGCAGGTCGGAGATACGCAGTATTTT
CDR3aa: CSVEGQVGDTQYF

d_gene: -
abundance: -
j_gene: TRBJ2-1
v_gene: TRBV19
CDR3nt: TGTGCCAGTAGTATACGGGGCGGGAATGAGCAGTTCTTC
CDR3aa: CASSIRGGNEQFF

d_gene: -
abundance: few
j_gene: TRBJ1-2
v_gene: TRBV30
CDR3nt: TGTGCCTGGAGTGTAATTATTGGGGGCCAGCGTAGCTATGGCTACACCTTC
CDR3aa: CAWSVIIGGQRSYGYTF

d_gene: TRBD1
abundance: many
j_gene: TRBJ1-6
v_gene: TRBV11-3
CDR3nt: TGTGCCAGCAGATCAGCCTACCGGGGACAGGGGGTCAATTCACCCCTCCACTTT
CDR3aa: CASRSAYRGQGVNSPLHF

d_gene: -
abundance: medium-sized
j_gene: TRBJ1-1
v_gene: TRBV11-3
CDR3nt: TGTGCCAGCAGCTCCCGAGAGGGCGGGGGTGAAGCTTTCTTT
CDR3aa: CASSSREGGGEAFF

d_gene: -
abundance: -
j_gene: TRBJ1-5
v_gene: TRBV6-8
CDR3nt: TGTGCCAGTTCCGGGACAAATCAGCCCCAGCATTTT
CDR3aa: CASSGTNQPQHF

d_gene: TRBD1
abundance: medium-sized
j_gene: TRBJ1-5
v_gene: TRBV9
CDR3nt: TGTGCCAGCAGCTCTGGGACAGCGAATAGCAATCAGCCCCAGCATTTT
CDR3aa: CASSSGTANSNQPQHF

d_gene: -
abundance: few
j_gene: TRBJ1-4
v_gene: TRBV9
CDR3nt: TGTGCCAGCAGTGAAGGAGCGCCAGGTTCGACTAATGAAAAACTGTTTTTT
CDR3aa: CASSEGAPGSTNEKLFF

d_gene: TRBD2
abundance: few
j_gene: TRBJ2-3
v_gene: TRBV19
CDR3nt: TGTGCCAGCCGTCGGGGGGGGCCGACAGATACGCAGTATTTT
CDR3aa: CASRRGGPTDTQYF

d_gene: -
abundance: -
j_gene: TRBJ2-5
v_gene: TRBV29-1
CDR3nt: TGCAGCGTTGAAGATGGCAGGGCCACTTGGAAAGAGACCCAGTACTTC
CDR3aa: CSVEDGRATWKETQYF

d_gene: -
abundance: -
j_gene: TRBJ2-1
v_gene: TRBV19
CDR3nt: TGTGCCAGTAAAGGCAACGCGGGTACTTACAATGAGCAGTTCTTC
CDR3aa: CASKGNAGTYNEQFF

d_gene: -
abundance: medium-sized
j_gene: TRBJ1-1
v_gene: TRBV6-8
CDR3nt: TGTGCCAGCAGAGACCCCGGGGGCACTGAAGCTTTCTTT
CDR3aa: CASRDPGGTEAFF

d_gene: -
abundance: -
j_gene: TRBJ2-1
v_gene: TRBV25-1
CDR3nt: TGTGCCAGCGTCCCCCAGTGGGTCAATGAGCAGTTCTTC
CDR3aa: CASVPQWVNEQFF

d_gene: TRBD2
abundance: many
j_gene: TRBJ2-7
v_gene: TRBV11-3
CDR3nt: TGTGCCAGCAGCTCAGGCCGGGGGGGGCCCTACGAGCAGTACTTC
CDR3aa: CASSSGRGGPYEQYF

d_gene: -
abundance: -
j_gene: TRBJ2-1
v_gene: TRBV14
CDR3nt: TGTGCCAGCAGCCAAATCGGGACAACCTACAATGAGCAGTTCTTC
CDR3aa: CASSQIGTTYNEQFF

d_gene: TRBD1
abundance: -
j_gene: TRBJ2-5
v_gene: TRBV19
CDR3nt: TGTGCCAGTAGTACGACAGGGTACGAGACCCAGTACTTC
CDR3aa: CASSTTGYETQYF